This TCR beta chain was sequenced during a study of T cell responses to AZD1222 COVID-19 vaccine. Background on the study: Second-dose intervals of approximately 4 or approximately 12 weeks were pooled.

With respect to this clone: What it binds is not known.

Sequencing was performed with immunoSEQ multiplex PCR; in TCRdb, only in-frame clones are kept and a portion is missing. The data show more than 100,000 clones, with around 91% seen just once and over 40% held by the top ten. Study results and caveats: There were mostly white British donors and more females than males, and clonal diversity was possibly underestimated. Scientists sampled the repertoires only once the peak T cell response had passed. Just a handful of people given AZD1222 tested seropositive at baseline.

With V trimmed by 6 bases and J by 4 bases, 5 bases remained unmatched. This CDR3 region has 15 residues. In germline, CDR1 is SGHAT, CDR2 FQNNGV. The starting material was peripheral blood, obtained on day 0 of AZD1222 vaccination. This receptor was obtained from an adult in good health. V gene TRBV11-2 combines with J gene TRBJ2-1, with 11 bases lining up with TRBD2. CDR3 sequence: CASSFTSGGYNEQFF. DNA for the CDR3: TGTGCCAGCAGTTTCACTAGCGGGGGTTACAATGAGCAGTTCTTC. The full variable domain, rest sourced from reference TRBV11-2 and TRBJ2-1, is EAGVAQSPRYKIIEKRQSVAFWCNPISGHATLYWYQQILGQGPKLLIQFQNNGVVDDSQLPKDRFSAERLKGVDSTLKIQPAKLEDSAVYLCASSFTSGGYNEQFFGPGTRLTVL.